One and the same sample provided the 18 T cell receptor beta chains below, sequenced in a study of T cell responses to AZD1222 COVID-19 vaccine. This table comes from immunoSEQ multiplex PCR, and its TCRdb copy is limited to in-frame clones, with some not included. The repertoire has some 80,000 clones, approximately 80% of them found once; the top ten carry approximately 30%. The material sequenced was peripheral blood, taken 28 days after the second dose of the MenACWY control vaccine. These receptors were taken from an adult who received the MenACWY meningococcal vaccine as a control.

This clone was seen a handful of times. This chain joins TRBV9 and TRBJ2-4; D assignment may be TRBD1 or TRBD2 (7 bases each). Germline CDR1 SGDLS, CDR2 YYNGEE. The V gene lost 0 bases and the J gene lost 9 bases, with 13 bases spanning the gap. This CDR3 has 14 residues. CDR3: CASSVAGGGGIQYF. CDR3 DNA: TGTGCCAGCAGCGTAGCAGGGGGAGGGGGCATTCAGTACTTC.

By sample fraction, this clone is large. The chain combines TRBV7-2 with TRBJ2-1; D gene unclear. In germline, CDR1 is SGHTA, CDR2 FQGNSA. Trimming took off 3 bases at V and 8 bases at J, with 8 bases between the two ends. This CDR3 contains 12 residues. In nucleotides, the CDR3 is TGTGCCAGCAGCTTTGGCGTCCATGAGCAGTTCTTC. It is translated as CASSFGVHEQFF.

This chain connects TRBV6-1 to TRBJ2-2, with a possible D match to TRBD1 (6 bases). The CDR3 covers 19 residues. V gave up 3 bases and J gave up 6 bases, with 26 bases separating them. From germline, CDR1 is MNHNS and CDR2 SASEGT. CDR3 DNA sequence: TGTGCCAGCAGTGAGGTCCCGGGCCTCATCCTACCAGGGGCCGGGGAGCTGTTTTTT. Encoded protein: CASSEVPGLILPGAGELFF.

This clone has a single count. The CDR3 region is CASSQGVAGKNTEAFF. The CDR3 region has the DNA TGTGCCAGCAGCCAAGGAGTGGCAGGGAAGAACACTGAAGCTTTCTTT. V usage is TRBV3-1 (or the pseudogene TRBV3-2) and J usage is TRBJ1-1; TRBD1 is a possible D gene (5 bases). V lost 1 base to trimming and J lost 1 base, with 13 bases between them. The CDR3 is made up of 16 amino acids. Germline V gives CDR1 LGHDT, CDR2 YNNKEL (reference sequence).

This chain joins TRBV19 and TRBJ2-5; the D gene could be TRBD1 or TRBD2 (6 bases each). The V and J ends lost 3 bases and 4 bases respectively, with 9 bases between them. The CDR3 has 13 residues. Germline V gives CDR1 LNHDA, CDR2 SQIVND (reference sequence). The chain's CDR3 is CASSIGGRETQYF. CDR3 coding DNA: TGTGCCAGTAGTATTGGGGGGCGAGAGACCCAGTACTTC.

This chain connects TRBV7-2 to TRBJ2-7, with 10 bases matching TRBD1. Trimming cost V 1 base and J 12 bases; bases outside gene matches: 9. This CDR3 region has 14 residues. The germline V gene encodes CDR1 SGHTA and CDR2 FQGNSA. Here the CDR3 DNA reads TGTGCCAGCAGCTTAGAGACAGGGGGCCCGGTGCGGTACTTC. As protein: CASSLETGGPVRYF.

The chain links TRBV7-3 to TRBJ1-6; TRBD1 matches at 8 bases. This CDR3 has 14 residues. Germline V gives CDR1 SGHTA, CDR2 FQGTGA. With V trimmed by 5 bases and J by 7 bases, 4 bases remained unmatched. The CDR3 region is CASSQGAANSPLHF. CDR3 nucleotides: TGTGCCAGCAGCCAGGGGGCAGCGAATTCACCCCTCCACTTT.

The chain recombines TRBV18 with TRBJ1-3; D not resolved. Germline V gene sequence: CDR1 KGHSH, CDR2 LQKENI. V gave up 3 bases and J gave up 2 bases, with 14 bases separating them. The CDR3 is 16 amino acids. The CDR3 is CASSPQDGSPGNTIYF. The CDR3 bases are TGTGCCAGCTCACCCCAGGACGGATCGCCTGGAAACACCATATATTTT.

This clone has only a few counts. The rearrangement joins TRBV12-3 or TRBV12-4 to TRBJ1-5, with D possibly TRBD1 on 6 matching bases. Trimming stripped 8 bases from V and 7 bases from J, with 12 bases between. CDR3 size: 12 residues. The CDR3 spells CASGGPGQPQHF. The CDR3 nucleotides are TGTGCCAGCGGGGGCCCGGGACAGCCCCAGCATTTT.

The chain combines TRBV11-2 with TRBJ1-1; D is uncertain. The CDR3 sequence is 13 residues long. In germline, CDR1 is SGHAT, CDR2 FQNNGV. V was cut by 5 bases and J by 1 base, with 8 bases left in between. The CDR3 is CASSEGWNTEAFF. The CDR3 coding sequence is TGTGCCAGCAGCGAAGGGTGGAACACTGAAGCTTTCTTT.

The rearrangement joins TRBV7-8 to TRBJ2-1; D is uncertain. Per the germline V gene, CDR1 is SGHVS and CDR2 is FQNEAQ. The V and J ends lost 3 bases and 5 bases respectively, with 5 bases between them. The CDR3 contains 12 residues. The DNA of the CDR3 is TGTGCCAGCAGCTTTAGCAACAATGAGCAGTTCTTC. Its protein is CASSFSNNEQFF. The whole variable domain, remainder taken from reference TRBV7-8 and TRBJ2-1, is GAGVSQSPRYKVAKRGQDVALRCDPISGHVSLFWYQQALGQGPEFLTYFQNEAQLDKSGLPSDRFFAERPEGSVSTLKIQRTQQEDSAVYLCASSFSNNEQFFGPGTRLTVL.

The rearrangement joins TRBV30 to TRBJ1-4; the D is unclear. The CDR3 covers 13 residues. The germline V gene encodes CDR1 GTSNPN and CDR2 SVGIG (reference sequence). V was clipped by 2 bases and J by 8 bases, with 12 bases between them. The CDR3 DNA sequence: TGTGCCTGGAGTCCCGGAGAAGGAGAAAAACTGTTTTTT. It encodes CAWSPGEGEKLFF.

This rearrangement joins TRBV9 to TRBJ2-2, with 16 bases identical to TRBD2. This CDR3 has 20 residues. Trimming at V came to 4 bases and at J to 4 bases, leaving 13 bases not matched to a gene. CDR1 and CDR2 (germline): SGDLS, YYNGEE. CDR3 in DNA: TGTGCCAGCAGCTCAACTCCGGGACTAGCGGGGGGGCCTTTCACCGGGGAGCTGTTTTTT. Protein product: CASSSTPGLAGGPFTGELFF.

The V call is TRBV7-8, the J call TRBJ2-7; perhaps TRBD1 as D (6 bases). The CDR3 is made up of 15 amino acids. Germline lookup yields CDR1 SGHVS and CDR2 FQNEAQ. V shed 3 bases and J shed 4 bases, with 16 bases lying between them. CDR3 coding DNA: TGTGCCAGCAGCTTGAACTGGGGGCTCGGTTACGAGCAGTACTTC. This encodes CASSLNWGLGYEQYF.

V gene TRBV7-9 combines with J gene TRBJ1-1; 8 bases are shared with TRBD1. V shed 5 bases and J 3 bases; nucleotides not matched to a gene: 8. This CDR3 has 15 amino acids. CDR1 SEHNR and CDR2 FQNEAQ come from the germline V gene (reference sequence). The CDR3, as DNA: TGTGCCAGCAGCCTCCGGGGACAGGACGACACTGAAGCTTTCTTT. Translating gives CASSLRGQDDTEAFF.

This chain joins TRBV18 and TRBJ2-1; no definite D call. V shed 8 bases and J shed 0 bases, with 11 bases lying between them. This CDR3 has 14 residues. Germline CDR1 reads KGHSH; CDR2 reads LQKENI. CDR3 in DNA: TGTGCCAGCCATGACACACCCTCCTACAATGAGCAGTTCTTC. It encodes CASHDTPSYNEQFF.

CDR3 loop: CASSDTDTQYF. CDR3 DNA sequence: TGTGCCAGCAGCGACACAGATACGCAGTATTTT. The chain couples TRBV6-5 to TRBJ2-3; D is undetermined. This CDR3 spans 11 amino acids. Between the trimmed V and J ends, which lost 6 bases and 2 bases, there was a span of 3 bases. Germline V gene lookup returns CDR1 MNHEY and CDR2 SVGAGI.

V is TRBV5-1 and J is TRBJ2-7; D is perhaps TRBD1 (6 bases). Looked up from germline, CDR1 is SGHRS and CDR2 is YFSETQ. The CDR3 consists of 15 residues. V dropped 2 bases and J dropped 2 bases, with 14 bases sitting between them. The CDR3 region is CASSFNSGDPYEQYF. For the CDR3, the DNA is TGCGCCAGCAGCTTTAATTCAGGGGATCCCTACGAGCAGTACTTC.